This is a list of T cell receptor beta chains from one sample in a study of human T cells and chemical hapten exposure. TCRdb processed the RACE reads anew with MiXCR; each CDR3 protein has one entry. The sample contains around 99,000 distinct CDR3 sequences, around 11% of which appear only once. The sequencing here drew on whole blood, taken in connection with sensitization to the hapten diphenylcyclopropenone (DPC). These TCRs come from a woman aged 40 to 55 with alopecia areata. Some clones in this sample may be carry-over from other donors' samples. Both conserved end residues are part of each CDR3. D genes are given only for firm matches. Not all rows give a size; the values are once, few, many and, for expanded clones, a class.

>NA|TRBJ1-1|TRBV7-9|NA
CASSQNTGNTEAFF
TGTGCCAGCAGCCAGAACACGGGGAACACTGAAGCTTTCTTT
>NA|TRBJ1-1|TRBV7-8|NA
CASRQDMNTEAFF
TGTGCCAGCAGACAGGACATGAACACTGAAGCTTTCTTT
>NA|TRBJ1-1|TRBV19|TRBD1
CASNTGVTEAFF
TGTGCCAGTAACACAGGGGTGACTGAAGCTTTCTTT
>few|TRBJ1-5|TRBV20-1|TRBD1
CSARVRDSKGQPQHF
TGCAGTGCTAGAGTACGGGACAGTAAGGGTCAGCCCCAGCATTTT
>many|TRBJ1-2|TRBV29-1|NA
CSVGGAGGGYGYTF
TGCAGCGTTGGCGGGGCCGGGGGCGGATATGGCTACACCTTC
>few|TRBJ1-5|TRBV12-3/TRBV12-4|NA
CASSLKVEAAQHF
TGTGCCAGCAGTTTAAAGGTCGAGGCAGCCCAGCATTTT
>NA|TRBJ2-4|TRBV7-8|TRBD1
CASSTRTGKNIQYF
TGTGCCAGCAGCACCCGGACAGGGAAAAACATTCAGTACTTC
>many|TRBJ1-3|TRBV4-1|NA
CASSQGGLSGGSGNTIYF
TGCGCCAGCAGCCAAGGTGGGCTGAGCGGGGGCTCCGGAAACACCATATATTTT
>few|TRBJ1-5|TRBV20-1|TRBD1
CSARDPSHINRGPYQPQHF
TGCAGTGCTAGAGACCCCTCACACATAAACAGGGGCCCCTATCAGCCCCAGCATTTT
>NA|TRBJ1-2|TRBV14|NA
CTSSRSETGHSNYGYTF
TGTACCAGCAGCCGGAGCGAGACGGGACACTCTAACTATGGCTACACCTTC
>many|TRBJ2-5|TRBV5-1|NA
CASSLASEYQETQYF
TGCGCCAGCAGCTTAGCTAGCGAGTACCAAGAGACCCAGTACTTC
>many|TRBJ2-5|TRBV28|NA
CASSWTQETQYF
TGTGCCAGCAGCTGGACCCAAGAGACCCAGTACTTC
>few|TRBJ2-1|TRBV2|NA
CASGLYNEQFF
TGTGCCAGCGGTCTTTACAATGAGCAGTTCTTC
>few|TRBJ1-1|TRBV28|NA
CASSAYPNTEAFF
TGTGCCAGCAGTGCTTACCCGAACACTGAAGCTTTCTTT
>many|TRBJ2-7|TRBV29-1|NA
CSVSSMRGLGYEQYF
TGCAGCGTTAGCTCCATGCGGGGACTTGGCTACGAGCAGTACTTC
>NA|TRBJ1-5|TRBV19|NA
CATQGWDYSNQPQHF
TGTGCCACCCAGGGGTGGGATTATAGCAATCAGCCCCAGCATTTT
>few|TRBJ2-1|TRBV10-3|NA
CAISRADYNEQFF
TGTGCCATCAGCCGGGCCGATTACAATGAGCAGTTCTTC
>NA|TRBJ1-5|TRBV19|NA
CASSIDPGNNQPQHF
TGTGCCAGTAGTATAGATCCAGGGAACAATCAGCCCCAGCATTTT
>NA|TRBJ2-7|TRBV28|NA
CASSLSDGRYEQYF
TGTGCCAGCAGTTTAAGTGACGGACGGTACGAGCAGTACTTC
>few|TRBJ2-7|TRBV4-1|NA
CASSQWVSYEQYF
TGCGCCAGCAGCCAATGGGTATCCTACGAGCAGTACTTC
>NA|TRBJ2-1|TRBV24-1|TRBD2
CATSDSGLAGGSNNEQFF
TGTGCCACCAGTGATTCGGGACTAGCGGGTGGAAGCAACAATGAGCAGTTCTTC
>few|TRBJ2-3|TRBV4-3|TRBD2
CASSQAERGASTDTQYF
TGCGCCAGCAGCCAAGCGGAGCGGGGAGCGAGCACAGATACGCAGTATTTT
>few|TRBJ2-7|TRBV7-9|NA
CASSRGVYEQYF
TGTGCCAGCAGCCGCGGGGTTTACGAGCAGTACTTC
>many|TRBJ1-1|TRBV6-6|NA
CASFILNTEAFF
TGTGCCAGCTTCATTCTCAACACTGAAGCTTTCTTT
>few|TRBJ2-1|TRBV7-3|TRBD2
CASSLTGTSDNEQFF
TGTGCCAGCAGCCTTACCGGGACTAGCGACAATGAGCAGTTCTTC
>few|TRBJ2-5|TRBV6-2/TRBV6-3|NA
CASSYYPGETQYF
TGTGCCAGCAGTTATTATCCCGGGGAGACCCAGTACTTC
>NA|TRBJ1-1|TRBV6-2/TRBV6-3|NA
CASTGQRLNTEAFF
TGTGCCAGCACAGGACAGCGACTGAACACTGAAGCTTTCTTT
>NA|TRBJ2-3|TRBV9|NA
CASSGGITDTQYF
TGTGCCAGCAGCGGGGGGATCACAGATACGCAGTATTTT
>NA|TRBJ1-5|TRBV20-1|TRBD1
CSARARDRATLGYQPQHF
TGCAGTGCTAGAGCCCGGGACAGGGCCACGCTTGGCTATCAGCCCCAGCATTTT
>NA|TRBJ2-1|TRBV14|NA
CASSQDRQGMFF
TGTGCCAGCAGCCAAGATAGGCAGGGAATGTTCTTC
>NA|TRBJ2-3|TRBV6-6|TRBD2
CASSYSPGLAATDTQYF
TGTGCCAGCAGTTACTCCCCCGGACTAGCCGCCACAGATACGCAGTATTTT
>NA|TRBJ1-5|TRBV7-2|NA
CASSTRGGGNYNNQPQHF
TGTGCCAGCAGCACCAGAGGTGGAGGCAACTACAACAATCAGCCCCAGCATTTT
>NA|TRBJ2-5|TRBV28|NA
CASSGGPVETQYF
TGTGCCAGCAGCGGAGGGCCGGTTGAGACCCAGTACTTC
>NA|TRBJ1-5|TRBV6-1|NA
CASSTTGGYQPQHF
TGTGCCAGCAGCACTACGGGGGGCTATCAGCCCCAGCATTTT
>NA|TRBJ2-5|TRBV4-3|NA
CASSQDGKGGETQYF
TGCGCCAGCAGCCAGGACGGCAAGGGGGGAGAGACCCAGTACTTC
>NA|TRBJ2-3|TRBV28|TRBD2
CASSRRLAADTQYF
TGTGCCAGCAGTCGAAGACTAGCGGCAGATACGCAGTATTTT
>few|TRBJ1-1|TRBV28|NA
CASRTRMNTEAFF
TGTGCCAGCAGGACAAGGATGAACACTGAAGCTTTCTTT
>many|TRBJ2-3|TRBV6-2/TRBV6-3|NA
CASSPIGAGVYGTDTQYF
TGTGCCAGCAGCCCGATTGGGGCCGGAGTGTATGGCACAGATACGCAGTATTTT
>once|TRBJ2-7|TRBV6-5|TRBD2
CASSLRPSGSYEQYF
TGTGCCAGCAGCTTACGGCCTAGCGGGAGCTACGAGCAGTACTTC
>few|TRBJ2-2|TRBV19|NA
CASTLTENTGELFF
TGTGCCAGTACCTTGACAGAGAACACCGGGGAGCTGTTTTTT